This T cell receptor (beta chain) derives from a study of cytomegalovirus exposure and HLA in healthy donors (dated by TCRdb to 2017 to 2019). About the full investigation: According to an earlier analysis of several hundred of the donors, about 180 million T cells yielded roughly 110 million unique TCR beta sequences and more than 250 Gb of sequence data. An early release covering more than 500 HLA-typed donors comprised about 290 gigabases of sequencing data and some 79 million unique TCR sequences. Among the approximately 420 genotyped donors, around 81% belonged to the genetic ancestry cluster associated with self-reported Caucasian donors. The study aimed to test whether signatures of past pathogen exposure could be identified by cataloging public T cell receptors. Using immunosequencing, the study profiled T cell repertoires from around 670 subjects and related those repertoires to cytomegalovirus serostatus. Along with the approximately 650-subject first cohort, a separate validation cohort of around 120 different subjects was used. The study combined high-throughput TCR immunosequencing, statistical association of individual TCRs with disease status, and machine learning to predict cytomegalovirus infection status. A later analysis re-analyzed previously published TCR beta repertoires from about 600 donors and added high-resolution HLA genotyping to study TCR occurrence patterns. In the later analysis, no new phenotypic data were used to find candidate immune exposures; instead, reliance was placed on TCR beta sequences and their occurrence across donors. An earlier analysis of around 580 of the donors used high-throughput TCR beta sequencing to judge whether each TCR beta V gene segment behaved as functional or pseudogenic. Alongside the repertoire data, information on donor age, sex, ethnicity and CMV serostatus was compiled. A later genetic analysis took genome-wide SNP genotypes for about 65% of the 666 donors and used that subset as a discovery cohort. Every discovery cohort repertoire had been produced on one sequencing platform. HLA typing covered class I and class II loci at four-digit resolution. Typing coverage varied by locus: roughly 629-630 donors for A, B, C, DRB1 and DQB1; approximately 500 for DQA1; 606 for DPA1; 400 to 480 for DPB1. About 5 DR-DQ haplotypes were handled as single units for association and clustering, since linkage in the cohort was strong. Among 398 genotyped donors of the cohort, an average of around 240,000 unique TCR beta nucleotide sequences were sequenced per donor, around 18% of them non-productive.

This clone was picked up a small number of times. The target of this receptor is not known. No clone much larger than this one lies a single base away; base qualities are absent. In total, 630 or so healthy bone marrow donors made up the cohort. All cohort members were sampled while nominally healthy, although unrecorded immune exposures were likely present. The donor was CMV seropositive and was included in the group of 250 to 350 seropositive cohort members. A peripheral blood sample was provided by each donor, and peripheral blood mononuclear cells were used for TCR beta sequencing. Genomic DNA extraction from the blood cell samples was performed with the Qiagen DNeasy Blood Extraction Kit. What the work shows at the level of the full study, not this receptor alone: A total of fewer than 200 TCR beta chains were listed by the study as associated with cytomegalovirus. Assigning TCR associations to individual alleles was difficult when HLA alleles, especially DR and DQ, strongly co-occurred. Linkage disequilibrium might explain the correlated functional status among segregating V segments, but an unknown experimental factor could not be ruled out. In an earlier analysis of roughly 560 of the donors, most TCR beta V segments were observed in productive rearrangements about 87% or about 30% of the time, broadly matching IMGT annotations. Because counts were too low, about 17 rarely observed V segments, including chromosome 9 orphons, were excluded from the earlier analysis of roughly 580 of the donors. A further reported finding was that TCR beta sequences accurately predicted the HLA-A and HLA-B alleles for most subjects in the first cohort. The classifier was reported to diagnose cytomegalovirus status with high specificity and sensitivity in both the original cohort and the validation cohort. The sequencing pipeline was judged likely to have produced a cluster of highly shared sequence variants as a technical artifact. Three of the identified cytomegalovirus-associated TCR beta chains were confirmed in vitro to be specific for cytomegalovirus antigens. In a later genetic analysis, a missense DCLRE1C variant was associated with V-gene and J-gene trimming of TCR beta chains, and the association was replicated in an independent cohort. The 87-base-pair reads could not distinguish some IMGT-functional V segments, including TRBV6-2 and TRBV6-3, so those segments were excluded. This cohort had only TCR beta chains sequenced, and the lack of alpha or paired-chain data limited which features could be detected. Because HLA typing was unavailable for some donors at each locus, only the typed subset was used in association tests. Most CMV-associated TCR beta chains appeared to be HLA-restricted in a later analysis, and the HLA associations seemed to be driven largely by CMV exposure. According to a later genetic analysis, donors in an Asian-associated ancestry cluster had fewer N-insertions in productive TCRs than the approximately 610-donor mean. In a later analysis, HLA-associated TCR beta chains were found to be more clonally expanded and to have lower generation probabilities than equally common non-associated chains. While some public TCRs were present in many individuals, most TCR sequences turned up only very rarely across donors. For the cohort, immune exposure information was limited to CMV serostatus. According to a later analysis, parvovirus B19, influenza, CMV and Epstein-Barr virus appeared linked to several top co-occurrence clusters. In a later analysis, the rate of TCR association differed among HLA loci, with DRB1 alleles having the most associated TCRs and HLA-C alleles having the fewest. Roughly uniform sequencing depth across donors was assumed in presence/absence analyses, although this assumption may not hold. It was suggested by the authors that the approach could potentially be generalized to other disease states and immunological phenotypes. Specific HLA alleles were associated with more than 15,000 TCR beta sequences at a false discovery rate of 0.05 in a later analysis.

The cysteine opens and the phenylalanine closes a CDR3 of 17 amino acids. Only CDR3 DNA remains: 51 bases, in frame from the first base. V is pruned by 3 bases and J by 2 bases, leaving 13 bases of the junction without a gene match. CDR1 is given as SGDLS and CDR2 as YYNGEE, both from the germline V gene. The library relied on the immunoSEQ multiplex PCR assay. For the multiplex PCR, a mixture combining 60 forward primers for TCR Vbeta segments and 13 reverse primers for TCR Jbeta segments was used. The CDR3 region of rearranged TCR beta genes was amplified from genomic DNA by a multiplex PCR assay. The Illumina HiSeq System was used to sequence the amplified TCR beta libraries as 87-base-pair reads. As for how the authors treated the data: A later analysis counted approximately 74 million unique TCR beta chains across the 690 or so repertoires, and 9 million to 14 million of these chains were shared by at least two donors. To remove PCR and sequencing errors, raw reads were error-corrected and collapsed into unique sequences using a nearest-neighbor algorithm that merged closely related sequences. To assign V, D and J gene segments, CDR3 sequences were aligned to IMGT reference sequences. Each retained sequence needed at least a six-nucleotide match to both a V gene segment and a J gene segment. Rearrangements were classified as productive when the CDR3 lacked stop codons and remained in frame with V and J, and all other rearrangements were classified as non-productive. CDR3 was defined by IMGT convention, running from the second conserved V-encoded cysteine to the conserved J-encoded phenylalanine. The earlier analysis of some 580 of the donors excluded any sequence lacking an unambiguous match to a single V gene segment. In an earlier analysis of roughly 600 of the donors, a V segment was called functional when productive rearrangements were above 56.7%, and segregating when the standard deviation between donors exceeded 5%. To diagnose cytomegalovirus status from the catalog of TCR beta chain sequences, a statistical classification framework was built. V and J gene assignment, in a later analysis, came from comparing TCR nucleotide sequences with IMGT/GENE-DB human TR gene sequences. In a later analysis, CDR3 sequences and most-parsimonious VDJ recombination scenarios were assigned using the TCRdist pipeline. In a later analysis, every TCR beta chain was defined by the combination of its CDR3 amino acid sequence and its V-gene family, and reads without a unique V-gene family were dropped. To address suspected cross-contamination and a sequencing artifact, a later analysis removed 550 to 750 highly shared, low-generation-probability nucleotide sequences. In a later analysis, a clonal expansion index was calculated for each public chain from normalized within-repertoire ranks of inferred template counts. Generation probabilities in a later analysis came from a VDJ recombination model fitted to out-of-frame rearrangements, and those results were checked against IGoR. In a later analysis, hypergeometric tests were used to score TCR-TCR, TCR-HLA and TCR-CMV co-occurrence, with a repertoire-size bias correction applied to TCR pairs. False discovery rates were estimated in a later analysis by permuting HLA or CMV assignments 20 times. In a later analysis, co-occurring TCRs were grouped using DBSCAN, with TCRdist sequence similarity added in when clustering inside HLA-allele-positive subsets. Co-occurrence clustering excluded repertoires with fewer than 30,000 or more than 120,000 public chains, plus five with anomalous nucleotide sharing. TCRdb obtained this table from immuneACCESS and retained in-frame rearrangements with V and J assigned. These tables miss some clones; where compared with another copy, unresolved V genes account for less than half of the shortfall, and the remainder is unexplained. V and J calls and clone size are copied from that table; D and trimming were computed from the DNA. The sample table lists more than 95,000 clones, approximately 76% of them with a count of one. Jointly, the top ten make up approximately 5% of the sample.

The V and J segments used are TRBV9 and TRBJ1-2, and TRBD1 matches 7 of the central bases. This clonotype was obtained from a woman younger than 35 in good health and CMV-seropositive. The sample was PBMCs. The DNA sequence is TGTGCCAGCAGCGCCTTTTCCGGGACAGTCCCCAACTATGGCTACACCTTC. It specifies CASSAFSGTVPNYGYTF.